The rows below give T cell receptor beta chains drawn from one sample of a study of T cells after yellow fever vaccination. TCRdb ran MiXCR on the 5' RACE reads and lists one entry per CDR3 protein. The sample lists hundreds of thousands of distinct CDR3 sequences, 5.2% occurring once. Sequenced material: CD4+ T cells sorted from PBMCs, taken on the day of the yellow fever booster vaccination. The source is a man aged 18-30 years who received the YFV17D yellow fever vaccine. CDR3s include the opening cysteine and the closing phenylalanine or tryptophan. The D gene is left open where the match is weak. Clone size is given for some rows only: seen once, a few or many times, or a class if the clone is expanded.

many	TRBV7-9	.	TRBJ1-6	CASSLDLGTSYNSPLHF	TGTGCCAGCAGCTTAGATTTGGGGACCTCCTATAATTCACCCCTCCACTTT
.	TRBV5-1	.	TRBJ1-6	CASSSDQGGSPLHF	TGCGCCAGCAGCTCTGACCAGGGTGGGTCACCCCTCCACTTT
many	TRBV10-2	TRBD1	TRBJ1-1	CASRRQGGTEAFF	TGCGCCAGCAGAAGACAGGGTGGTACTGAAGCTTTCTTT
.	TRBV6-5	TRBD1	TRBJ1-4	CATRGTGYEKLFF	TGTGCCACCAGAGGGACAGGGTATGAAAAACTGTTTTTT
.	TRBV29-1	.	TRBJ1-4	CSVEDRTATNEKLFF	TGCAGCGTTGAAGATAGGACAGCAACTAATGAAAAACTGTTTTTT
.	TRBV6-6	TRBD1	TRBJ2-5	CASSWRTGLGETQYF	TGTGCCAGCAGTTGGAGGACAGGCCTAGGGGAGACCCAGTACTTC
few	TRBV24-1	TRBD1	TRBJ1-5	CATGQGENQPQHF	TGTGCCACCGGACAGGGGGAAAATCAGCCCCAGCATTTT
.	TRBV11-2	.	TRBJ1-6	CASSQTGASYNSPLHF	TGTGCCAGCAGCCAAACGGGGGCCTCCTATAATTCACCCCTCCACTTT
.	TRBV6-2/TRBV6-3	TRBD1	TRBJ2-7	CASRETGTYEQYF	TGTGCCAGCAGGGAGACAGGGACCTACGAGCAGTACTTC
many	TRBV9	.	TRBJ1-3	CASSVGSSGNTIYF	TGTGCCAGCAGCGTAGGCAGCTCTGGAAACACCATATATTTT
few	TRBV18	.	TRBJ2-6	CASSPLEASFLTF	TGTGCCAGCTCACCATTGGAGGCCTCCTTCCTGACTTTC
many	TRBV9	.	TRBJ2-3	CASSVGPGAEADTQYF	TGTGCCAGCAGCGTAGGCCCAGGGGCGGAGGCAGATACGCAGTATTTT
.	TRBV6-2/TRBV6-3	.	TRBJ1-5	CSPRGRVRQPQHF	TGTAGTCCTCGGGGGCGAGTACGGCAGCCCCAGCATTTT
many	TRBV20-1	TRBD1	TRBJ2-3	CSAVRTGGTDTQYF	TGCAGTGCGGTCAGGACAGGGGGCACAGATACGCAGTATTTT
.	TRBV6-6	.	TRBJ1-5	CASSYRGGAGNQPQHF	TGTGCCAGCAGTTACAGGGGGGGAGCAGGCAATCAGCCCCAGCATTTT
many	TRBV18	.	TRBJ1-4	CASSPGSEKLFF	TGTGCCAGCTCACCAGGGAGTGAAAAACTGTTTTTT
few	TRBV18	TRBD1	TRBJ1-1	CASSPRGPMNTEAFF	TGTGCCAGCTCACCAAGGGGGCCCATGAACACTGAAGCTTTCTTT
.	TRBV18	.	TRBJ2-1	CASSPGTSPEQFF	TGTGCCAGCTCACCGGGGACCTCTCCCGAGCAGTTCTTC
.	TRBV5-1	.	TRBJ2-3	CASSLDGAAGYF	TGCGCCAGCAGCTTGGATGGGGCCGCGGGGTATTTT
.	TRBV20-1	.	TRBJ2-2	CSARDPKGDNTGELFF	TGCAGTGCTAGAGATCCTAAGGGGGACAACACCGGGGAGCTGTTTTTT
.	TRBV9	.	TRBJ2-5	CASSSPGSETQYF	TGTGCCAGCAGCTCCCCAGGGTCTGAGACCCAGTACTTC
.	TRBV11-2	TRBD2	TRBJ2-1	CASSFAGDPQYEQFF	TGTGCCAGCAGCTTCGCGGGGGACCCGCAGTATGAGCAGTTCTTC
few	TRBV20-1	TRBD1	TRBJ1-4	CSARDHKGAGEKLFF	TGCAGTGCTAGAGATCATAAGGGGGCAGGGGAAAAACTGTTTTTT
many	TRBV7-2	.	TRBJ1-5	CASSARGYSNQPQHF	TGTGCCAGCAGCGCGAGGGGATATAGCAATCAGCCCCAGCATTTT
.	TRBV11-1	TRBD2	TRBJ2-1	CASSTGLVGVHEQFF	TGTGCCAGCAGCACAGGACTAGTTGGGGTCCATGAGCAGTTCTTC
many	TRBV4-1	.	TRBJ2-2	CASSLAVVGTGELFF	TGCGCCAGCAGCCTAGCGGTAGTTGGAACCGGGGAGCTGTTTTTT
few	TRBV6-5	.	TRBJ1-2	CASSPPAGHRTHYGYTF	TGTGCCAGCAGTCCGCCCGCGGGACACCGGACTCACTATGGCTACACCTTC
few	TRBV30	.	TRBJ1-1	CAWSVQENTEAFF	TGTGCCTGGAGTGTACAAGAAAACACTGAAGCTTTCTTT
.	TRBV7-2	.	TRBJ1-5	CASSPWEDMGNQPQHF	TGTGCCAGCAGCCCCTGGGAGGACATGGGCAATCAGCCCCAGCATTTT
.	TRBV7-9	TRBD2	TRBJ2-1	CASINAGTSGGTYNEQFF	TGTGCCAGCATCAATGCCGGGACTAGCGGGGGGACATACAATGAGCAGTTCTTC
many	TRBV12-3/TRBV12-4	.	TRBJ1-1	CASSLSQLNTEAFF	TGTGCCAGCAGTTTAAGTCAGTTGAACACTGAAGCTTTCTTT
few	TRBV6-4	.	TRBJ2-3	CASSNEQTDTQYF	TGTGCCAGCAGTAACGAGCAAACAGATACGCAGTATTTT
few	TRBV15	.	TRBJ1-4	CATSRDRAELFF	TGTGCCACCAGCAGAGATAGGGCTGAACTGTTTTTT
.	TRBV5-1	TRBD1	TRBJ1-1	CASSLAQGAMNTEAFF	TGCGCCAGCAGCTTGGCCCAGGGGGCAATGAACACTGAAGCTTTCTTT
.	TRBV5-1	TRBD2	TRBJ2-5	CASSLLLAGGETQYF	TGCGCCAGCAGCCTGCTCCTAGCGGGGGGAGAGACCCAGTACTTC
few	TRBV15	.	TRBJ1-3	CATSRDSGAGNTIYF	TGTGCCACCAGCAGAGACAGCGGGGCTGGAAACACCATATATTTT
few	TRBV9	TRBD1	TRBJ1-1	CASSKRTGLRTEAFF	TGTGCCAGCAGCAAACGGACAGGGCTGAGAACTGAAGCTTTCTTT
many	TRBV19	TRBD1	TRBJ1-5	CASAPGGVRNQPQHF	TGTGCCAGTGCCCCAGGGGGCGTTCGCAATCAGCCCCAGCATTTT
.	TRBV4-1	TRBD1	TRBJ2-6	CASSQDAGGAGANVLTF	TGCGCCAGCAGCCAAGATGCAGGGGGCGCTGGGGCCAACGTCCTGACTTTC
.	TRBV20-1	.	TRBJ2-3	CSAGRGVYTQYF	TGCAGTGCCGGCAGGGGAGTATACACGCAGTATTTT
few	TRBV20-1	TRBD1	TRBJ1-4	CSAPDRGGPNEKLFF	TGCAGTGCTCCAGACAGGGGGGGACCTAATGAAAAACTGTTTTTT
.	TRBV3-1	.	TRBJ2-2	CASRTGANTGELFF	TGTGCCAGCAGGACAGGAGCGAACACCGGGGAGCTGTTTTTT
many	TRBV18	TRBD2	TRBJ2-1	CASSPPGLAAYNEQFF	TGTGCCAGCTCACCACCTGGACTAGCGGCCTACAATGAGCAGTTCTTC
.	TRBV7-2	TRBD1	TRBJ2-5	CASSLIIGQGFRETQYF	TGTGCCAGCAGCCTGATTATCGGACAGGGATTCCGAGAGACCCAGTACTTC
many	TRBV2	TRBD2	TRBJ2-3	CARGLVSTDTQYF	TGTGCCAGGGGACTAGTTAGCACAGATACGCAGTATTTT
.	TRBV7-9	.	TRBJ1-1	CASTTYTGRTEAFF	TGTGCCAGCACGACGTATACAGGGCGGACTGAAGCTTTCTTT
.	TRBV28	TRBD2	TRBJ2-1	CASSFPGTSGGTSYNEQFF	TGTGCCAGCAGTTTCCCCGGGACTAGCGGGGGGACCTCCTACAATGAGCAGTTCTTC
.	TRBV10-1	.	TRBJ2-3	CASSPGRFTDTQYF	TGCGCCAGCAGTCCGGGACGGTTCACAGATACGCAGTATTTT
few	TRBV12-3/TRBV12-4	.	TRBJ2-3	CASTRADSTDTQYF	TGTGCCAGCACAAGAGCGGATAGCACAGATACGCAGTATTTT
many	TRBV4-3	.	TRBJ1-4	CASTDVGTSNEKLFF	TGCGCCAGCACGGACGTCGGGACATCAAATGAAAAACTGTTTTTT
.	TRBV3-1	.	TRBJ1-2	CASSQLNKNYGYTF	TGTGCCAGCAGCCAACTCAATAAAAACTATGGCTACACCTTC
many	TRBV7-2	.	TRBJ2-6	CASSPQGGAGANVLTF	TGTGCCAGCAGCCCTCAGGGGGGAGCTGGGGCCAACGTCCTGACTTTC
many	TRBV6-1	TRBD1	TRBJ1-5	CASSEMTGARQPQHF	TGTGCCAGCAGTGAGATGACAGGGGCGCGACAGCCCCAGCATTTT
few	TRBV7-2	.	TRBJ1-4	CASSLGQGWRKLFF	TGTGCCAGCAGCTTGGGGCAGGGATGGAGAAAACTGTTTTTT
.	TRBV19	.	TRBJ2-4	CASSIEAGARGIQYF	TGTGCCAGTAGTATTGAGGCGGGGGCCCGGGGCATTCAGTACTTC
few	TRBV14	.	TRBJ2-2	CASSLMDSITVGELFF	TGTGCCAGCAGCCTTATGGACTCCATCACCGTCGGGGAGCTGTTTTTT
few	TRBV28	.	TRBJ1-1	CASSLGGAGAHRKAFF	TGTGCCAGCAGTTTAGGTGGTGCGGGGGCGCATAGGAAAGCTTTCTTT
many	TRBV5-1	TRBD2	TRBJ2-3	CASSWGLAVGGRADTQYF	TGCGCCAGCAGCTGGGGACTAGCGGTCGGGGGGCGAGCAGATACGCAGTATTTT
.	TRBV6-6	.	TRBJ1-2	CASSTAGVGYTF	TGTGCCAGCAGTACGGCAGGGGTCGGCTACACCTTC